Below, 29 T cell receptor beta chains from the same sample are listed, as sequenced in a study of cytomegalovirus exposure and HLA in healthy donors. With 60 Vbeta and 13 Jbeta primers, the PCR was carried out. Generated by immunoSEQ multiplex PCR, the TCRdb table keeps only in-frame clones and is missing some. This table has about 78,000 clones, 65% to 80% appearing once. Sequenced input: PBMCs. All receptors come from a woman in her thirties or forties in good health and CMV-seropositive.

The chain carries TRBV7-2 and TRBJ1-5; 10 positions agree with TRBD1. Germline V gives CDR1 SGHTA, CDR2 FQGNSA. V was pared by 4 bases and J by 8 bases, with 8 bases of the junction left unmatched. This CDR3 comprises 15 residues. The CDR3 region has the DNA TGTGCCAGCAGCTCGGGACAGGGGAAGGGGGAGCCCCAGCATTTT. It encodes CASSSGQGKGEPQHF. The full variable domain, its missing parts supplied by reference TRBV7-2 and TRBJ1-5, is GAGVSQSPSNKVTEKGKDVELRCDPISGHTALYWYRQSLGQGLEFLIYFQGNSAPDKSGLPSDRFSAERTGGSVSTLTIQRTQQEDSAVYLCASSSGQGKGEPQHFGDGTRLSIL.

This clone was detected only a few times. This sequence joins TRBV5-5 and TRBJ2-3; D is ambiguous. V lost 3 bases, J lost 5 bases, and 10 bases lay in between. The CDR3 is 13 amino acids. In germline, CDR1 is SGHKS, CDR2 YYEKEE (reference sequence). CDR3 coding DNA: TGTGCCAGCAGCTCCCAAATAGTAGATACGCAGTATTTT. Translating it yields CASSSQIVDTQYF.

In this sample, this clone turned up a few times. The CDR3 DNA sequence: TGTGCCAGCAGCTTTAGTACTGAAGCTTTCTTT. Protein: CASSFSTEAFF. The V gene is TRBV7-9, the J gene TRBJ1-1; D gene unclear. Deletions cut 3 bases from V and 5 bases from J, with 4 bases between. The CDR3 sequence is 11 residues long. Per germline, CDR1 SEHNR and CDR2 FQNEAQ (reference sequence).

The CDR3 spells CASSLDRNINEQFF. CDR3 DNA: TGTGCCAGCAGTCTCGACAGGAATATAAATGAGCAGTTCTTC. V is TRBV27 and J is TRBJ2-1, with D tentatively TRBD1 (6 bases). Germline loops: CDR1 MNHEY, CDR2 SMNVEV (reference sequence). Between the trimmed V and J ends, which lost 5 bases and 7 bases, there was a span of 15 bases. The CDR3 covers 14 residues.

The rearrangement joins TRBV19 to TRBJ2-7, with TRBD1 matching over 7 bases. Germline CDR1 is LNHDA and CDR2 is SQIVND (reference sequence). The trim removed 6 bases at V and 5 bases at J, leaving 13 bases unmatched. The CDR3 loop spans 15 amino acids. CDR3 residues: CASSPSTGARHEQYF. The CDR3 coding sequence is TGTGCCAGTAGCCCTTCTACAGGGGCGCGTCACGAGCAGTACTTC.

The chain links TRBV11-2 to TRBJ2-7, with 11 positions matching TRBD2. The germline gives CDR1 SGHAT, CDR2 FQNNGV. V gave up 4 bases and J gave up 4 bases; unmatched junction bases: 6. This CDR3 is built from 15 residues. CDR3 sequence: CASSSHTSGRYEQYF. The CDR3 region has the DNA TGTGCCAGCAGCTCACATACTAGCGGGAGATACGAGCAGTACTTC. The variable domain in full, completed from reference TRBV11-2 and TRBJ2-7, reads EAGVAQSPRYKIIEKRQSVAFWCNPISGHATLYWYQQILGQGPKLLIQFQNNGVVDDSQLPKDRFSAERLKGVDSTLKIQPAKLEDSAVYLCASSSHTSGRYEQYFGPGTRLTVT.

The chain uses TRBV28 and TRBJ2-7; perhaps TRBD2 as D (6 bases). V lost 3 bases and J 2 bases, leaving 11 bases between the germline ends. This CDR3 region has 14 residues. Per the germline V gene, CDR1 is MDHEN and CDR2 is SYDVKM. This CDR3 is CASSFGGVPYEQYF. Here the CDR3 DNA reads TGTGCCAGCAGTTTTGGCGGGGTCCCCTACGAGCAGTACTTC.

The rearrangement uses TRBV7-2 and TRBJ2-6; D is unresolved. The CDR3 extends over 17 amino acids. Trimming took off 1 base at V and 1 base at J, with 11 bases between the two ends. Germline-derived CDR1 and CDR2 are SGHTA and FQGNSA. CDR3 DNA sequence: TGTGCCAGCAGCTTAGAGGCTACTATTTCTGGGGCCAACGTCCTGACTTTC. It specifies CASSLEATISGANVLTF.

The chain links TRBV7-8 to TRBJ2-1; the D gene is possibly TRBD2 (5 bases). Germline V gene lookup returns CDR1 SGHVS and CDR2 FQNEAQ. The CDR3 consists of 15 residues. V was cut by 0 bases and J by 7 bases, with 13 bases left in between. The CDR3 DNA sequence: TGTGCCAGCAGCTTAGCGCCGGACTGGAAAAATGAGCAGTTCTTC. It specifies CASSLAPDWKNEQFF. Combining the CDR3 with reference TRBV7-8 and TRBJ2-1 gives the whole variable domain GAGVSQSPRYKVAKRGQDVALRCDPISGHVSLFWYQQALGQGPEFLTYFQNEAQLDKSGLPSDRFFAERPEGSVSTLKIQRTQQEDSAVYLCASSLAPDWKNEQFFGPGTRLTVL.

This clone was recorded a few times. The chain has TRBV4-1 and TRBJ2-3; 9 bases line up with TRBD1. V trimming: 2 bases; J trimming: 11 bases; junction bases outside the gene matches: 5. The CDR3 length is 13 residues. The germline CDR1 and CDR2 sequences are MGHRA and YSYEKL. The CDR3 loop reads CASSQLQGAGQYF. DNA of the CDR3: TGCGCCAGCAGCCAACTACAGGGGGCTGGGCAGTATTTT.

The chain couples TRBV19 to TRBJ1-4; D uncertain. Germline CDR1 and CDR2: LNHDA and SQIVND (reference sequence). CDR3 size: 16 residues. Trimming took off 6 bases at V and 8 bases at J, with 22 bases between the two ends. This chain's CDR3 is CASRVSSTSPAEKLFF. Here the CDR3 DNA reads TGTGCCAGTAGGGTCTCGTCAACCTCCCCCGCGGAAAAACTGTTTTTT.

This clone has just one count. This chain connects TRBV2 to TRBJ1-6; D uncertain. Trimming took 7 bases from V and 8 from J, leaving 12 bases between them. This CDR3 contains 13 residues. The germline V gene has CDR1 SNHLY and CDR2 FYNNEI. CDR3 DNA: TGTGCCAGCATAATGGTTATAGATTCACCCCTCCACTTT. Protein sequence: CASIMVIDSPLHF.

This clone was found a few times. The rearrangement links TRBV5-6 to TRBJ2-3; 9 bases match TRBD1. Trimming removed 0 bases from V and 3 bases from J; junction bases left unmatched: 5. Germline CDR1 SGHDT, CDR2 YYEEEE. CDR3 size: 16 residues. The CDR3 sequence: CASSLATGGGTDTQYF. For the CDR3, the DNA is TGTGCCAGCAGCTTGGCGACAGGGGGAGGGACAGATACGCAGTATTTT.

The chain's CDR3 is CASSLAGGTTNEKLFF. DNA of the CDR3: TGCGCCAGCAGCTTGGCGGGGGGAACAACTAATGAAAAACTGTTTTTT. The genes are TRBV5-1 and TRBJ1-4, with D maybe TRBD1 (5 bases). There are 16 residues in the CDR3. Trimming cost V 0 bases and J 0 bases, with 9 bases left between them. From germline, CDR1 is SGHRS and CDR2 YFSETQ.

A single count supports this clone. The rearrangement uses TRBV4-1 and TRBJ2-7; 8 bases line up with TRBD1. With V trimmed by 0 bases and J by 4 bases, 11 bases remained unmatched. Germline V gene sequence: CDR1 MGHRA, CDR2 YSYEKL. CDR3 size: 17 residues. CDR3 region: CASSQDWVVGQAYEQYF. In nucleotides, the CDR3 is TGCGCCAGCAGCCAAGATTGGGTAGTGGGACAGGCGTACGAGCAGTACTTC.

The rearrangement links TRBV30 to TRBJ1-5, with TRBD1 matching over 10 bases. The ends lost 0 bases at V and 0 bases at J; junction bases unmatched: 11. Germline lookup yields CDR1 GTSNPN and CDR2 SVGIG (reference sequence). CDR3 length: 19 amino acids. CDR3 in DNA: TGTGCCTGGAGTGTAGGTTGGACAGGGGGACTATATAGCAATCAGCCCCAGCATTTT. This sequence encodes CAWSVGWTGGLYSNQPQHF.

The chain recombines TRBV30 with TRBJ1-6, with 7 bases aligning to TRBD1. This CDR3 has 16 amino acids. Germline V gene data show CDR1 as GTSNPN and CDR2 as SVGIG (reference sequence). Unmatched junction bases numbered 7, after V lost 5 bases and J lost 0 bases. The CDR3 bases are TGTGCCTGGTGGACAGGTCCCCGCTCCTATAATTCACCCCTCCACTTT. Protein product: CAWWTGPRSYNSPLHF.

The count of this clone is one. The chain couples TRBV4-1 to TRBJ2-3; 11 bases fit TRBD2. CDR1 is MGHRA, CDR2 YSYEKL, per germline. CDR3 length: 19 amino acids. V shed 6 bases, J shed 3 bases, and the junction held 17 bases outside the gene matches. The CDR3 here is CASRQPFSGGGVGTDTQYF. The DNA of the CDR3 is TGCGCCAGCAGACAGCCCTTTAGCGGGGGGGGTGTGGGAACAGATACGCAGTATTTT.

With respect to this clone: The junction differs from germline at one of its ends, possibly a read error. This chain uses TRBV28 with TRBJ1-1, with D unclear. Looked up from germline, CDR1 is MDHEN and CDR2 is SYDVKM. The length of the CDR3 is 12 residues. The CDR3 spells CASSLASTDFGF. In nucleotides, the CDR3 is TGTGCCAGCAGTTTAGCCTCGACCGACTTTGGCTTT.

The chain is built from TRBV28 and TRBJ2-7; tentative D call: TRBD2 (5 bases). Germline V lookup: CDR1 MDHEN, CDR2 SYDVKM. The CDR3 totals 15 residues. Between the trimmed V and J ends, which lost 8 bases and 1 base, there was a span of 18 bases. The CDR3 loop is CASLGNGRVSYEQYF. The CDR3 coding sequence is TGTGCCAGCCTCGGGAATGGACGGGTTTCCTACGAGCAGTACTTC. Supplemented by reference TRBV28 and TRBJ2-7, the full variable domain reads DVKVTQSSRYLVKRTGEKVFLECVQDMDHENMFWYRQDPGLGLRLIYFSYDVKMKEKGDIPEGYSVSREKKERFSLILESASTNQTSMYLCASLGNGRVSYEQYFGPGTRLTVT.

V is TRBV4-3 and J is TRBJ2-1, with D perhaps matching TRBD1 (5 bases). The CDR3 is 15 residues long. Per germline, CDR1 LGHNA and CDR2 YSLEER. The V end lost 0 bases, the J end lost 7 bases, and 13 bases lay between the germline ends. CDR3 amino acids: CASSQDRQWVNEQFF. The CDR3 nucleotides are TGCGCCAGCAGCCAAGATCGACAGTGGGTGAATGAGCAGTTCTTC.

This chain links TRBV7-9 with TRBJ2-5; possible D gene TRBD1, 8 bases. Germline assignment: CDR1 SEHNR and CDR2 FQNEAQ (reference sequence). V was trimmed by 5 bases and J by 4 bases, leaving 14 bases between them. This CDR3 is 14 amino acids long. The CDR3, as DNA: TGTGCCAGCAGCCAACAGGGGGGGGGAGAGACCCAGTACTTC. Translating it yields CASSQQGGGETQYF.

This clone was seen a single time. The gene calls are TRBV6-1 and TRBJ1-2; a possible D gene is TRBD1 (6 bases). Trimming pared 2 bases from V and 7 bases from J, leaving 17 bases between. The CDR3 has 15 amino acids. The V gene's germline CDR1 is MNHNS and CDR2 SASEGT. CDR3 sequence: CASSETLGQTPGYTF. CDR3 DNA: TGTGCCAGCAGTGAAACCCTCGGACAGACCCCTGGCTACACCTTC.

This chain joins TRBV5-6 and TRBJ1-6; D is possibly TRBD1 (6 bases). V was shortened by 1 base and J by 5 bases, with 10 bases between the two germline ends. This CDR3 region has 15 residues. Germline V gives CDR1 SGHDT, CDR2 YYEEEE. Here the CDR3 DNA reads TGTGCCAGCAGCTTGAGGCAGGGGAATAATTCACCCCTCCACTTT. Translated: CASSLRQGNNSPLHF.

This chain uses TRBV27 with TRBJ2-1; D gene ambiguous. CDR1 is MNHEY and CDR2 is SMNVEV in the germline V gene (reference sequence). The CDR3 is 15 amino acids. With 3 bases removed from V and 6 bases from J, the gap between germline ends came to 15 bases. The DNA for the CDR3 is TGTGCCAGCAGTTTCTGGCTAGAAAGGCCCAATGAGCAGTTCTTC. Translated: CASSFWLERPNEQFF.

The CDR3 DNA reads as TGTGCCAGTACCCGGGGGTCGGCACATGGCTACACCTTC. This gives the protein CASTRGSAHGYTF. V and J are TRBV19 and TRBJ1-2; a possible D gene is TRBD1 (5 bases). V was clipped by 7 bases and J by 6 bases, with 15 bases between them. The CDR3 is 13 amino acids. Germline V CDR1 and CDR2: LNHDA, SQIVND (reference sequence).

The chain employs TRBV19 and TRBJ1-1, with TRBD1 as a possible D gene (6 bases). CDR1 and CDR2 (germline): LNHDA, SQIVND (reference sequence). The CDR3 covers 13 residues. The V and J ends lost 5 bases and 4 bases respectively, with 11 bases between them. CDR3 sequence: CASSSVGGTEAFF. The CDR3 bases are TGTGCCAGTAGTTCCGTAGGGGGCACTGAAGCTTTCTTT.

This clone was counted a few times. CDR3 sequence: CASRKAGINTGELFF. CDR3 DNA sequence: TGTGCCAGCAGGAAAGCGGGAATCAACACCGGGGAGCTGTTTTTT. This chain connects TRBV6-6 to TRBJ2-2; 7 bases map to TRBD2. J lost 2 bases, V lost 6 bases, and 6 bases had no gene match. In germline, CDR1 is MNHNY, CDR2 SVGAGI (reference sequence). This CDR3 spans 15 amino acids.

The rearrangement uses TRBV13 and TRBJ2-7, with D perhaps matching TRBD2 (5 bases). The CDR3 consists of 15 residues. V lost 9 bases and J lost 3, with 21 bases in between. Germline CDR1 PRHDT, CDR2 FYEKMQ (reference sequence). The CDR3 nucleotides read TGTGCCAGGCCCGACGTTACTAGTCACCTCTACGAGCAGTACTTC. Translation gives CARPDVTSHLYEQYF.